In its sample, the clone carrying this T cell receptor (beta chain) was seen a few times. V trimming: 6 bases; J trimming: 4 bases; junction bases outside the gene matches: 12. Germline V lookup: CDR1 SSHAT, CDR2 FNYEAQ (reference sequence). The CDR3 spans 16 residues. Via MiXCR, TCRdb re-called the RT-PCR reads, giving one row per CDR3 protein. The table includes fewer than 800,000 distinct CDR3 sequences, around 14% detected once. The TCR originated in a female donor in good health, serving as a healthy control. Material: memory CD4+ T cells from blood. The chain joins TRBV7-7 to TRBJ2-3; 8 nucleotides line up with TRBD2. CDR3: CASSPVPGGQADTQYF. The CDR3 region has the DNA TGTGCCAGCAGTCCAGTGCCGGGGGGGCAGGCAGATACGCAGTATTTT.